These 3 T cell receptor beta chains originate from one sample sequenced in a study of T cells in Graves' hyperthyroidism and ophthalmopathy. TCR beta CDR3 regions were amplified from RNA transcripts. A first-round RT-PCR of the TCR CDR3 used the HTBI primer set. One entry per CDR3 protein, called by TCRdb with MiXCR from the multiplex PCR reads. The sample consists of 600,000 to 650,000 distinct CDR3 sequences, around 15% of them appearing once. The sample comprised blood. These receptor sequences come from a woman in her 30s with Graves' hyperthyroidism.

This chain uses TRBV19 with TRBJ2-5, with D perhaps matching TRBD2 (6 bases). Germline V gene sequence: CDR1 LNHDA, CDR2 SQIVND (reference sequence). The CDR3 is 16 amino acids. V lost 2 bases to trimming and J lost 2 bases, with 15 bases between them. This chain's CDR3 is CASSIIGVGLQETQYF. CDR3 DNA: TGTGCCAGTAGTATAATAGGGGTGGGACTTCAAGAGACCCAGTACTTC.

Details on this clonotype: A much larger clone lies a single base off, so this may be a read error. The CDR3 DNA sequence: TGTGCCAGGAACCGGGACAGGAACTACGAGCGGTACTTC. The encoded protein is CARNRDRNYERYF. The gene calls are TRBV6-1 and TRBJ2-7, with 8 bases fitting TRBD1. The CDR3 totals 13 residues. Germline V gene lookup returns CDR1 MNHNS and CDR2 SASEGT.

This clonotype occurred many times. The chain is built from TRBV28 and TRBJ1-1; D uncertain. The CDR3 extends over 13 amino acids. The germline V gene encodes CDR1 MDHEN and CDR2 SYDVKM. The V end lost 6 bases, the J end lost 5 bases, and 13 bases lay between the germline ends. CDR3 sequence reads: CASRDPVGTEAFF. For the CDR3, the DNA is TGTGCCAGCAGGGATCCTGTCGGAACTGAAGCTTTCTTT.